This T cell receptor beta chain was recorded in a study of T cell responses to AZD1222 COVID-19 vaccine. Regarding the study as a whole: Spike regions recognized by vaccine-associated CD4 TCRs spanned the protein, led by 160-218 and 743-854. After the peak T cell response, and only then, were repertoires sampled. In a largely white British group with more females than males, clonal diversity was possibly underestimated.

Some clones are missing from TCRdb's copy, which holds only in-frame ones; the method was immunoSEQ multiplex PCR. The top ten hold roughly a fifth of the sample, which has roughly 58,000 clones, more than 80% seen once. Germline CDR1 SEHNR, CDR2 FQNEAQ (reference sequence). Trimming cost V 4 bases and J 4 bases, with 5 bases left between them. The length of the CDR3 is 11 residues. About this clone itself: Its matching antigen is unknown.

This rearrangement joins TRBV7-9 to TRBJ2-7; no firm D call. The source material was peripheral blood, sampled on day 0 of MenACWY control vaccination. The TCR originated in an adult in good health. CDR3 bases: TGTGCCAGCAGCTACCAATACGAGCAGTACTTC. Translating gives CASSYQYEQYF.